This TCR beta chain derives from a study of PD-1 blockade in classical Hodgkin lymphoma. Study-wide points: Complete responders matched newly diagnosed patients in baseline diversity. Compared with baseline, CD4+ but not CD8+ TCR diversity had risen significantly by C4D1. Reports described newly diagnosed patients as having lower baseline TCR diversity than healthy donors.

Turning to this clone: Its target is unknown.

This table comes from immunoSEQ multiplex PCR, and its TCRdb copy is limited to in-frame clones, with some not included. Among 25,000 to 35,000 clones listed, approximately 70% were seen once. The germline CDR1 and CDR2 sequences are SGHDT and YYEEEE. This CDR3 has 17 residues. Trimming took off 1 base at V and 2 bases at J, with 17 bases between the two ends. The patients all showed relapse after autologous stem cell transplantation, while their brentuximab vedotin exposure varied. Progressive disease, partial response or complete response was each patient's best response. The TCR sequence derives from a human donor with classical Hodgkin lymphoma. The sample was peripheral blood mononuclear cells (PBMCs), taken before the second cycle of nivolumab. The chain employs TRBV5-6 and TRBJ2-3; D might be TRBD2 (7 bases). In nucleotides, the CDR3 is TGTGCCAGCAGCTTGATTGCGGTCCGGGGGGCCACAGATACGCAGTATTTT. The encoded protein is CASSLIAVRGATDTQYF.